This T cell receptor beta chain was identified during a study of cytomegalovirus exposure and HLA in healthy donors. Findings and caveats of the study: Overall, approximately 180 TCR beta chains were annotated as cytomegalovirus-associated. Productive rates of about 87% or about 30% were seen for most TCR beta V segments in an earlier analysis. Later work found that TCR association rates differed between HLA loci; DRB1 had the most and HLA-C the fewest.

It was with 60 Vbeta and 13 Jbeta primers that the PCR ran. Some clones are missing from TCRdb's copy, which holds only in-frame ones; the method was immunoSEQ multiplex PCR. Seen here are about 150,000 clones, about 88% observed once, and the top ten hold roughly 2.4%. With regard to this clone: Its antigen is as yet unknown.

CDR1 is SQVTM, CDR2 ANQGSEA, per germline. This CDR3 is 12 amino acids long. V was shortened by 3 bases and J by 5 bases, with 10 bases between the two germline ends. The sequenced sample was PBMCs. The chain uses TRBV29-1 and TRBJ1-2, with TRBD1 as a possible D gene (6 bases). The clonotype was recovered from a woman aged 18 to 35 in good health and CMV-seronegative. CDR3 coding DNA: TGCAGCGTTGAGGGGGGGCATTATGGCTACACCTTC. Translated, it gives CSVEGGHYGYTF.